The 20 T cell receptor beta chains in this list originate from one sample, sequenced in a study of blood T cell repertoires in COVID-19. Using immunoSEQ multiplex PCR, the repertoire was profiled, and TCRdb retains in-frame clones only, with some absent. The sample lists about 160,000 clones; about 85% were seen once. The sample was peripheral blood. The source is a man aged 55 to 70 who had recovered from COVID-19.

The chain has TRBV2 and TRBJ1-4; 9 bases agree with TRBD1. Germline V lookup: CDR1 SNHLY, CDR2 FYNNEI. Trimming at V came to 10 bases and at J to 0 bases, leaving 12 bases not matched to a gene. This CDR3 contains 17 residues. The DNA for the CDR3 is TGTGCCACCCGGGACAGGGATCCAGTTGCAACTAATGAAAAACTGTTTTTT. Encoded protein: CATRDRDPVATNEKLFF.

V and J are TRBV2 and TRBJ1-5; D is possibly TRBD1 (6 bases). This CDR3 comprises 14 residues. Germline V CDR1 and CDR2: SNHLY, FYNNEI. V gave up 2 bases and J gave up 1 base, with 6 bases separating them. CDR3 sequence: CASSERGSNQPQHF. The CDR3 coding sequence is TGTGCCAGCAGTGAAAGGGGGAGCAATCAGCCCCAGCATTTT.

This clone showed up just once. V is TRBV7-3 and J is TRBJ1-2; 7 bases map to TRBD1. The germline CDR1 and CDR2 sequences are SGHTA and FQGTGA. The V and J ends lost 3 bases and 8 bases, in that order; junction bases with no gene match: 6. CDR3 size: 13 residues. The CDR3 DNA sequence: TGTGCCAGCAGCTTTGGGACAGTTGCCGGCTACACCTTC. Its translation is CASSFGTVAGYTF.

The CDR3 loop reads CASSRTATNEKLFF. The CDR3 DNA is TGTGCCAGTAGTAGGACAGCAACTAATGAAAAACTGTTTTTT. The chain uses TRBV19 and TRBJ1-4, with a possible D match to TRBD1 (6 bases). Trimming pared 4 bases from V and 0 bases from J, leaving 6 bases between. The CDR3 contains 14 residues. Germline lookup yields CDR1 LNHDA and CDR2 SQIVND (reference sequence). The full variable domain, its missing parts supplied by reference TRBV19 and TRBJ1-4, is DGGITQSPKYLFRKEGQNVTLSCEQNLNHDAMYWYRQDPGQGLRLIYYSQIVNDFQKGDIAEGYSVSREKKESFPLTVTSAQKNPTAFYLCASSRTATNEKLFFGSGTQLSVL.

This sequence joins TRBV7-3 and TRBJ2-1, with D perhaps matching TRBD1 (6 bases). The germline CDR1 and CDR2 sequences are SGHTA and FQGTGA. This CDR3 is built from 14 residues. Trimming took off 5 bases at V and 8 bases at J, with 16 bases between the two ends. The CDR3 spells CASSLQGLSDEQFF. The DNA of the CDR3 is TGTGCCAGCAGCCTTCAGGGGCTCAGCGATGAGCAGTTCTTC. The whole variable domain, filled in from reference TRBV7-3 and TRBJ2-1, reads GAGVSQTPSNKVTEKGKYVELRCDPISGHTALYWYRQSLGQGPEFLIYFQGTGAADDSGLPNDRFFAVRPEGSVSTLKIQRTERGDSAVYLCASSLQGLSDEQFFGPGTRLTVL.

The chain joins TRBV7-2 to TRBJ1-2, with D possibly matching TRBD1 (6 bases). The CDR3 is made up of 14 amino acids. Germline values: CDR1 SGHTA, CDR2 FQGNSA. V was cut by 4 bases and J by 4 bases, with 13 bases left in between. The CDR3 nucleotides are TGTGCCAGCAGCTCCTCCGGACAGAGCTATGGCTACACCTTC. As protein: CASSSSGQSYGYTF.

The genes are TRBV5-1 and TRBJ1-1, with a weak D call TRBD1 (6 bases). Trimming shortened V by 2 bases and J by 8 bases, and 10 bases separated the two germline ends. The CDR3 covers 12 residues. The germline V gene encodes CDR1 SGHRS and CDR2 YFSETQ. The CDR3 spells CASSFNREEAFF. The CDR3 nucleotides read TGCGCCAGCAGCTTCAACAGGGAGGAAGCTTTCTTT.

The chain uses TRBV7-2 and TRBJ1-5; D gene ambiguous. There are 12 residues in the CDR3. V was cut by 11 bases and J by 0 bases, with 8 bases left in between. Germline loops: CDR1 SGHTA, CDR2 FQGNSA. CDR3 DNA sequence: TGTGCCTCGTCTAATAGCAATCAGCCCCAGCATTTT. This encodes CASSNSNQPQHF.

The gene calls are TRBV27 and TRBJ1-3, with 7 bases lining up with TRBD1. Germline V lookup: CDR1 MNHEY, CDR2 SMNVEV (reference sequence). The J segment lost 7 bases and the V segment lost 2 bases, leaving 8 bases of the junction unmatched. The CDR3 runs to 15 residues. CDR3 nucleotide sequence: TGTGCCAGCAGTTTAAACAGGGGCCCCGGGAACACCATATATTTT. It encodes CASSLNRGPGNTIYF.

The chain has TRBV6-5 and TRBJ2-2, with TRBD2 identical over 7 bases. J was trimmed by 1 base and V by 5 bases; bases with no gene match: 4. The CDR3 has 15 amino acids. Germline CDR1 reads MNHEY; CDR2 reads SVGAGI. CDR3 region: CASSPWGGNTGELFF. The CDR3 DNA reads TGTGCCAGCAGTCCCTGGGGGGGGAACACCGGGGAGCTGTTTTTT.

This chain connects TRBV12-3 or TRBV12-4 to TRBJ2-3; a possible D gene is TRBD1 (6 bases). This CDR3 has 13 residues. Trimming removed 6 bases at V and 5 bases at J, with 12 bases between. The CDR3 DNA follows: TGTGCCAGCAGAATACAGGGAAGAGATACGCAGTATTTT. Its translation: CASRIQGRDTQYF.

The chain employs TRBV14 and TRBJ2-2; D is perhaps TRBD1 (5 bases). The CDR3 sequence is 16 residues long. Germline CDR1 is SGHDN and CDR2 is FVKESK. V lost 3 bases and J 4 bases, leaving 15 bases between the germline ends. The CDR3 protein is CASSQTDRALTGELFF. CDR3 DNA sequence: TGTGCCAGCAGCCAGACAGACCGGGCCCTCACCGGGGAGCTGTTTTTT.

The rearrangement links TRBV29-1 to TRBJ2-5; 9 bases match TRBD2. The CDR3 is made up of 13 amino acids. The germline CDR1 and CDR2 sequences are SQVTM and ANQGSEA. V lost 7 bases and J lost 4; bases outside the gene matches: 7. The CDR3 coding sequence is TGCAGCGCCGCGGAAGCGGGGGGAGAGACCCAGTACTTC. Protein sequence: CSAAEAGGETQYF. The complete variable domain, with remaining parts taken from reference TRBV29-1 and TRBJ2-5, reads SAVISQKPSRDICQRGTSLTIQCQVDSQVTMMFWYRQQPGQSLTLIATANQGSEATYESGFVIDKFPISRPNLTFSTLTVSNMSPEDSSIYLCSAAEAGGETQYFGPGTRLLVL.

The CDR3 DNA is TGTGCCAGCTCACCCCAGACCTACGAGCAGTACTTC. The encoded protein is CASSPQTYEQYF. The J gene is TRBJ2-7, the V gene TRBV18; D unclear. Germline lookup yields CDR1 KGHSH and CDR2 LQKENI. The CDR3 is made up of 12 amino acids. Trimming took 3 bases from V and 2 from J, leaving 5 bases between them. The full variable domain, its missing parts supplied by reference TRBV18 and TRBJ2-7, is NAGVMQNPRHLVRRRGQEARLRCSPMKGHSHVYWYRQLPEEGLKFMVYLQKENIIDESGMPKERFSAEFPKEGPSILRIQQVVRGDSAAYFCASSPQTYEQYFGPGTRLTVT.

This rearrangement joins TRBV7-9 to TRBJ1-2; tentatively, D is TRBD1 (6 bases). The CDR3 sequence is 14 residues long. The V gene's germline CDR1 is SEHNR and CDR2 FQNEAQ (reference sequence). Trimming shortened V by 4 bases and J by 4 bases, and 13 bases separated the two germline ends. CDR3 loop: CASSYSGELYGYTF. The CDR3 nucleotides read TGTGCCAGCAGCTACTCAGGGGAGCTCTATGGCTACACCTTC.

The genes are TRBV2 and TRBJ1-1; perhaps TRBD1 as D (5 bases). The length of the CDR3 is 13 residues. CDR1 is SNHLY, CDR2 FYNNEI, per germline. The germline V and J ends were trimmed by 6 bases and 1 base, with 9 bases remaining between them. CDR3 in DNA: TGTGCCAGCAGAGAGCAGGGGAACACTGAAGCTTTCTTT. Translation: CASREQGNTEAFF.

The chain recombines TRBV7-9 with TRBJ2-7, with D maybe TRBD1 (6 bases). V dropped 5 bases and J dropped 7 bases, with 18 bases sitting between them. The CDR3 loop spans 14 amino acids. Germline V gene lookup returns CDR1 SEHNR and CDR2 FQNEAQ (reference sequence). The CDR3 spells CASSQAGATGEQYF. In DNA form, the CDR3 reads TGTGCCAGCAGCCAGGCAGGGGCAACAGGTGAGCAGTACTTC.

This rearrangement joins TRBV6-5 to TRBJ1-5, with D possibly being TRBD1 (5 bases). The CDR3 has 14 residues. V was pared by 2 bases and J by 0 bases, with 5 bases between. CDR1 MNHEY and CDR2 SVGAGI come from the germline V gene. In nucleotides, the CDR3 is TGTGCCAGCAGTTACCAGGGTAGCAATCAGCCCCAGCATTTT. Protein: CASSYQGSNQPQHF.

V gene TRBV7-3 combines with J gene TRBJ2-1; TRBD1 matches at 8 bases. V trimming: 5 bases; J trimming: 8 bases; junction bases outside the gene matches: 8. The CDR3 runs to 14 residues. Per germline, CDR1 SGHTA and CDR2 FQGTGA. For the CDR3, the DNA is TGTGCCAGCAGCATTCCGGGACAGGTCGATGAGCAGTTCTTC. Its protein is CASSIPGQVDEQFF.

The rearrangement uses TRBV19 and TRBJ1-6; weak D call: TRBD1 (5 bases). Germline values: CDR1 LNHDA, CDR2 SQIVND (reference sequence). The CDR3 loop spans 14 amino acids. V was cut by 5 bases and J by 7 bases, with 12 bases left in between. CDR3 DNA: TGTGCCAGTAGTGTCAGGGTTGGGAATTCACCCCTCCACTTT. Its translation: CASSVRVGNSPLHF.